This TCR beta chain appears in the sequencing data of a study of T cell responses to AZD1222 COVID-19 vaccine. Study findings and constraints: No day 14 peak samples; only post-peak repertoires were characterized.

Concerning this clone: Its antigen is still unknown.

Only in-frame clones appear in the TCRdb table, and some are missing; sequencing was by immunoSEQ multiplex PCR. This table has 150,000 or so clones, about 88% appearing once. The CDR3 extends over 12 amino acids. V shed 7 bases and J shed 6 bases, with 10 bases lying between them. Germline CDR1 reads KGHDR; CDR2 reads SFDVKD. The V call is TRBV24-1, the J call TRBJ2-3; possibly TRBD2 for D (6 bases). The sequence was obtained from an adult who had recovered from COVID-19. Sequenced material: peripheral blood, taken after recovery from COVID-19. The DNA of the CDR3 is TGTGCCACCAGCCCCGGGGGTGATACGCAGTATTTT. Translation: CATSPGGDTQYF.